The rows below give T cell receptor beta chains drawn from one sample of a study of T cells in Graves' hyperthyroidism and ophthalmopathy. TCRdb re-derived calls from the multiplex PCR reads in MiXCR, one entry per CDR3 protein. This table holds 450,000 to 700,000 distinct CDR3 sequences, about 45% found once. Sequencing was performed on peripheral blood or thyroid tissue (not recorded which). The receptor source for this set is an adult woman with Graves' disease, either hyperthyroidism or ophthalmopathy (not recorded which). CDR3s include the opening cysteine and the closing phenylalanine or tryptophan. Fields, in order: V gene, clone size, J gene, D gene, CDR3 DNA, CDR3 protein. A D gene is named only where the DNA matches it firmly. Clone size is given for some rows only: seen once, a few or many times, or a class if the clone is expanded.

V: TRBV11-2
size: -
J: TRBJ2-2
D: TRBD2
DNA: TGTGCCAGCAGCCCTCTCCGCGGGAGGGCGAACACCGGGGAGCTGTTTTTT
CDR3: CASSPLRGRANTGELFF

V: TRBV4-1
size: many
J: TRBJ2-7
D: -
DNA: TGCGCCAGCAGCCAAGTCTTCGTCTCGTACGAGCAGTACTTC
CDR3: CASSQVFVSYEQYF

V: TRBV19
size: -
J: TRBJ1-2
D: -
DNA: TGTGCCAGTAGTTCCGGGGGCGCATCTGGCTACACCTTC
CDR3: CASSSGGASGYTF

V: TRBV29-1
size: -
J: TRBJ2-5
D: -
DNA: TGCAGCGTTCCCGGACAAGGCGGACAAGAGACCCAGTACTTC
CDR3: CSVPGQGGQETQYF

V: TRBV10-3
size: many
J: TRBJ2-5
D: TRBD2
DNA: TGTGCCATCAGTGCCCGAACTAGCGGGAGGATGGGGGAGACCCAGTACTTC
CDR3: CAISARTSGRMGETQYF

V: TRBV27
size: many
J: TRBJ2-6
D: -
DNA: TGCGCCAGCAGCCCCGGGGGGGCCAACGTCCTGACTTTC
CDR3: CASSPGGANVLTF

V: TRBV11-2
size: many
J: TRBJ1-2
D: -
DNA: TGTGCCAGCAGCTTAGCCGGCTACTATGGCTACACCTTC
CDR3: CASSLAGYYGYTF

V: TRBV7-8
size: -
J: TRBJ1-3
D: -
DNA: TGTGCCAGCAGCTTAGTAGGGACTTACAAAATAGAGACCATATATTTT
CDR3: CASSLVGTYKIETIYF

V: TRBV4-2
size: many
J: TRBJ1-3
D: -
DNA: TGTGCCAGCAGCCCTACGTCGAACACCATATATTTT
CDR3: CASSPTSNTIYF

V: TRBV9
size: many
J: TRBJ2-2
D: -
DNA: TGTGCCAGCAGCGTAGCAGGGGAGGACGGGGAGCTGTTTTTT
CDR3: CASSVAGEDGELFF

V: TRBV6-1
size: -
J: TRBJ1-4
D: TRBD1
DNA: TGTGCCAGCAGTGAAGTAGCACAGGGGGTTGAAAAACTGTTTTTT
CDR3: CASSEVAQGVEKLFF

V: TRBV7-8
size: many
J: TRBJ2-5
D: -
DNA: TGTGCCAGCAGCAACGGACGGGGCTTGATGTTGACCCAGTACTTC
CDR3: CASSNGRGLMLTQYF

V: TRBV6-1
size: many
J: TRBJ1-2
D: -
DNA: TGTGCCAGCAGCCGATGGACAGCGGACTATGGCTACACCTTC
CDR3: CASSRWTADYGYTF

V: TRBV4-1
size: many
J: TRBJ1-5
D: TRBD1
DNA: TGCGCCAGCAGCCAAGGACAGGGGGGAAGCAATCAGCCCCAGCATTTT
CDR3: CASSQGQGGSNQPQHF

V: TRBV5-5
size: many
J: TRBJ1-1
D: TRBD1
DNA: TGTGCCAGCAGCTTCGCCGACAGGGTGAACACTGAAGCTTTCTTT
CDR3: CASSFADRVNTEAFF

V: TRBV20-1
size: -
J: TRBJ2-5
D: TRBD1
DNA: TGCAGTGCTAGCACAGGGGGCATAGAGACCCAGTACTTC
CDR3: CSASTGGIETQYF

V: TRBV27
size: -
J: TRBJ2-7
D: TRBD2
DNA: TGTGCCAGCAGTTTAAGAGCGGGAGGGAGCTCCTACGAGCAGTACTTC
CDR3: CASSLRAGGSSYEQYF

V: TRBV9
size: -
J: TRBJ2-1
D: -
DNA: TGTGCCACCTCCGGCGTTACCACCGGGGAGCAGTTCTTC
CDR3: CATSGVTTGEQFF

V: TRBV2
size: -
J: TRBJ1-2
D: -
DNA: TGTGCCAGCAAGGCCAACCTGGGGTATGGCTACACCTTC
CDR3: CASKANLGYGYTF

V: TRBV4-1
size: many
J: TRBJ1-2
D: -
DNA: TGCGCCAGCAGCGGGGGGCGGGGGCGGCTAAAAGGCTACACCTTC
CDR3: CASSGGRGRLKGYTF

V: TRBV19
size: many
J: TRBJ1-2
D: TRBD1
DNA: TGTGCCAGTAGGCCCCTCCTGACAGGGAACTATGGCTACACCTTC
CDR3: CASRPLLTGNYGYTF

V: TRBV9
size: -
J: TRBJ2-5
D: -
DNA: TGTGCCAGCAGCGTAGCGGCGGGGCGCCAAGAGACCCAGTACTTC
CDR3: CASSVAAGRQETQYF

V: TRBV19
size: many
J: TRBJ2-2
D: TRBD1
DNA: TGTGCCAGTAGTGACAGGGGGAACACCGGGGAGCTGTTTTTT
CDR3: CASSDRGNTGELFF

V: TRBV5-4
size: many
J: TRBJ1-6
D: TRBD1
DNA: TGTGCCAGCAGCCCTGGACAGGGGGATAGGTATTCACCCCTCCACTTT
CDR3: CASSPGQGDRYSPLHF

V: TRBV14
size: once
J: TRBJ2-5
D: -
DNA: TGTGCCAGCAGCGACTTAGGGGTCAGCACATCGGAGACCCAGTACTTC
CDR3: CASSDLGVSTSETQYF

V: TRBV29-1
size: -
J: TRBJ2-5
D: -
DNA: TGCAGCTTATTGCCCGGACAGCTCCAAGAGACCCAGTACTTC
CDR3: CSLLPGQLQETQYF

V: TRBV5-4
size: -
J: TRBJ1-2
D: -
DNA: TGTGCCAGCAGCTCCGAGTTGGGCTATGGCTACACCTTC
CDR3: CASSSELGYGYTF

V: TRBV5-1
size: few
J: TRBJ1-1
D: -
DNA: TGCGCCAGCAGCTTTATGGAGAAGACTGAAGCTTTCTTT
CDR3: CASSFMEKTEAFF

V: TRBV29-1
size: few
J: TRBJ2-7
D: TRBD2
DNA: TGCAGCGTTGGGGGAGGGCCGCTCTACGAGCAGTACTTC
CDR3: CSVGGGPLYEQYF

V: TRBV5-1
size: -
J: TRBJ2-7
D: -
DNA: TGCGCCAGCAGCTTCAATCCCTACGAGCAGTACTTC
CDR3: CASSFNPYEQYF

V: TRBV11-2
size: -
J: TRBJ2-5
D: TRBD1
DNA: TGTGCCAGCAGGATCGACAGGGTAAAACAGCCCCAGTACTTC
CDR3: CASRIDRVKQPQYF

V: TRBV15
size: -
J: TRBJ1-1
D: TRBD1
DNA: TGTGCCACCAGCAGTGACAGGGCCACTGAAGCTTTCTTT
CDR3: CATSSDRATEAFF

V: TRBV15
size: -
J: TRBJ1-5
D: -
DNA: TGTGCCACCAGCAGAGATGGGGCGACAGCTAGCAATCAGCCCCAGCATTTT
CDR3: CATSRDGATASNQPQHF

V: TRBV29-1
size: -
J: TRBJ2-2
D: -
DNA: TGCAGCGTTGAAGCGGGAGTTGACGGGGAGCTGTTTTTT
CDR3: CSVEAGVDGELFF

V: TRBV18
size: -
J: TRBJ1-1
D: -
DNA: TGTGCCAGCTCACCAGGTCGACAATCGTACACTGAAGCTTTCTTT
CDR3: CASSPGRQSYTEAFF

V: TRBV9
size: -
J: TRBJ2-7
D: -
DNA: TGTGCCAGCCAAGGGCAGGAGAGCTACGAGCAGTACTTC
CDR3: CASQGQESYEQYF

V: TRBV5-1
size: -
J: TRBJ1-1
D: TRBD1
DNA: TGCGCCAGCGGGGACAGGGGGCGAGAAACTGAAGCTTTCTTT
CDR3: CASGDRGRETEAFF

V: TRBV29-1
size: -
J: TRBJ2-1
D: -
DNA: TGCAGCGCCCTGGGGGTATACAATGAGCAGTTCTTC
CDR3: CSALGVYNEQFF

V: TRBV29-1
size: -
J: TRBJ1-1
D: -
DNA: TGCAGCGTTGCTCCCAGGCTGAACACTGAAGCTTTCTTT
CDR3: CSVAPRLNTEAFF

V: TRBV29-1
size: few
J: TRBJ2-7
D: TRBD1
DNA: TGCAGCGTTGTTCAGGGGGCCTACGAGCAGTACTTC
CDR3: CSVVQGAYEQYF

V: TRBV10-3
size: few
J: TRBJ2-7
D: TRBD2
DNA: TGTGCCATCGGGACGCGAGCGGGAGATTTGTTCTTC
CDR3: CAIGTRAGDLFF

V: TRBV4-2
size: many
J: TRBJ2-7
D: -
DNA: TGTGCCAGCAGCCAAGAAGACGGTAACGAGCAGTACTTC
CDR3: CASSQEDGNEQYF

V: TRBV15
size: -
J: TRBJ2-6
D: -
DNA: TGTGCCACCAGCAGAGCCGGGGGCGCTACCCTTTTATCTCCTGGGGCCAACGTCCTGACTTTC
CDR3: CATSRAGGATLLSPGANVLTF

V: TRBV4-1
size: -
J: TRBJ1-6
D: -
DNA: TGCGCCAGCAGCACCCGACGGGGCGCTAATTCACCCCTCCACTTT
CDR3: CASSTRRGANSPLHF

V: TRBV5-1
size: many
J: TRBJ2-2
D: TRBD1
DNA: TGCGCCAGCAGCCGTGACAGGGTACCCACCGGGGAGCTGTTTTTT
CDR3: CASSRDRVPTGELFF

V: TRBV7-2
size: -
J: TRBJ2-6
D: TRBD1
DNA: TGTGCCAGCAGCTTAGGTATGGGACAGAGCACCTCTGGGGCCAACGTCCTGACTTTC
CDR3: CASSLGMGQSTSGANVLTF

V: TRBV10-1
size: few
J: TRBJ2-3
D: -
DNA: TGCGCCACCAGTGGGCAGGGGACCACAGATACGCAGTATTTT
CDR3: CATSGQGTTDTQYF

V: TRBV7-2
size: many
J: TRBJ2-5
D: TRBD1
DNA: TGTGCCAGCAGCTTAGCAGGGGGCTGGGAGACCCAGTACTTC
CDR3: CASSLAGGWETQYF